This section outlines one T cell receptor (beta chain) sequence together with its context. The antigen is not known. Original methodology: ImmunoSEQ yielded junction-only sequences lacking quality scores, so filtering differed. The repertoire was sequenced with immunoSEQ multiplex PCR; TCRdb's copy has only in-frame clones and lacks some. V, J and clone size derive from that table, while D and trimming were established from the DNA sequence. Of some 2,100,000 clones listed, almost 96% were seen once; the top ten hold roughly 0.13%. This sample was taken from a study of shared clonotypes between healthy human individuals. Study-wide points: Limited genetic and exposure-history diversity came from having few donors.

The CDR3 loop spans 15 amino acids. V dropped 2 bases and J dropped 7 bases, with 14 bases sitting between them. Germline V gene sequence: CDR1 SGHTA, CDR2 FQGNSA. The sample comprised naive CD4+ T cells sorted from blood. As for subset: CD45RA+ positively selected. This chain connects TRBV7-2 to TRBJ1-4; no clear D. This sequence originates from a man in his late teens or twenties in good health. The chain's CDR3 is CASSLKAWGGEKLFF. Written as DNA, the CDR3 is TGTGCCAGCAGCTTAAAAGCCTGGGGAGGTGAAAAACTGTTTTTT.